The sequence of this T cell receptor beta chain was determined in a study of blood T cell repertoires in COVID-19 (dated by TCRdb to between 2020 and 2021). About the investigation overall: Collaborator samples came from the United States, Italy and Spain and covered acute and convalescent phases of COVID-19. The prospective study material was composed of cDNA or gDNA derived from T cells, B-cell-depleted T cells, or PBMCs. Deeply sampled blood TCRbeta repertoires from subjects exposed to, actively infected with, or recovered from COVID-19 were included in the dataset. A freely available public database, intended as a resource for researchers studying the immune response to SARS-CoV-2, is where the repertoires were released. Samples were obtained from the ongoing ImmuneRACE study (first 160 participants) and from approximately 1,200 subjects provided by 6 global collaborators. Nearly every sample came with metadata listing a de-identified subject ID, COVID-19 status, age in years and sex. HLA class I and class II types, where available, came from metadata supplied by the sample provider rather than from assay-based typing.

Of note for this clone: No cognate antigen has been identified for it. There are no base qualities to consult, and no much larger clone falls within one base.

Results the study describes overall, beyond this receptor: How much clinical and demographic metadata was included differed by source and by participant, and the metadata was provided uncurated.

From a lookup of the germline V gene (reference sequence), CDR1 and CDR2 are SGHNT and YYREEE. Including the terminal cysteine and phenylalanine, the CDR3 comprises 11 residues. The kept DNA is CDR3 alone, 33 bases in frame from the first base. Trimming costs V 6 bases and J 5 bases, and their ends lie 8 bases apart. In the prospective study, participants were roughly 18 to 100 years old, resided in under 30 geographic areas of the United States, and were enrolled through a virtual design. In the prospective study, participants were assigned to cohorts based on the clinical history participants reported in a screening survey and a study questionnaire. Recovered participants in ImmuneRACE Cohort 3 were defined by two consecutive negative NP/OP PCR tests, clearance by a healthcare professional, or resolution of symptoms. In the prospective study, mobile phlebotomists collected whole blood, serum and a nasopharyngeal or oropharyngeal swab from each participant. Additional blood draws and questionnaires over an approximately 2-month period could optionally be provided by prospective study participants. Before DNA extraction, prospective study blood samples were shipped either frozen or at room temperature.

The immunoSEQ Assay, a bias-controlled multiplex PCR, was used to amplify TCRbeta CDR3 regions from genomic DNA. On the study's bioinformatics: The number of nucleated cells in each sample was estimated from the amplification of reference gene primers within the assay. To quantify the absolute abundance of each unique TCRbeta CDR3 rearrangement, sequence reads were collapsed and filtered. For each sample, productive Simpson clonality was calculated as the square root of Simpson's diversity index across productive rearrangements. What TCRdb holds here is the immuneACCESS table cut down to in-frame rearrangements. Part of the clones is not present; checked against another copy, under half of the missing clones reflect an unresolved V gene, and the others are unexplained. V and J calls plus clone size are reproduced from that table; the DNA served to infer D and trimming. The sample table contains 180,000 or so clones; only one count was recorded for roughly 87% of them. The ten largest clonotypes hold approximately 10% of the sample.

Recombination linked TRBV5-4 to TRBJ2-5, and possibly TRBD1, on 5 matching bases. The receptor's source is a man aged 50 to 59 who had recovered from COVID-19. Sequencing was carried out using PBMCs or T cells enriched from blood (not recorded which). The nucleotides read TGTGCCAGCACGCAGGGTGAGACCCAGTACTTC. This translates into CASTQGETQYF.